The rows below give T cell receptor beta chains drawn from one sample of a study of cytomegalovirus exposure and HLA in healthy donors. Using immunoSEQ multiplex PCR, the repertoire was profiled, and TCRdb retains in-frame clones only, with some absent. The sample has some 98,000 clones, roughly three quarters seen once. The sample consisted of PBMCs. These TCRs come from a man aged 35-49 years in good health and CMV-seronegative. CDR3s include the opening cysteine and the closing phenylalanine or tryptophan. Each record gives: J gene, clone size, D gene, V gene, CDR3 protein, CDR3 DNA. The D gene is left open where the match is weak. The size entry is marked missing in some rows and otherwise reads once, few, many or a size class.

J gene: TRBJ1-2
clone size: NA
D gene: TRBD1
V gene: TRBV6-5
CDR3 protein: CASSPGQGVGGYTF
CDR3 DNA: TGTGCCAGCAGTCCGGGACAGGGGGTCGGGGGCTACACCTTC

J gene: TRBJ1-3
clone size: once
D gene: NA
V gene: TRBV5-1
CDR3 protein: CASNLKDSFSGNTIYF
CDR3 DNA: TGCGCCAGCAACTTGAAGGACAGTTTCTCTGGAAACACCATATATTTT

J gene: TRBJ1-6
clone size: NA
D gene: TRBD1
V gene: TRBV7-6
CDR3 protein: CASSLATGRNSPLHF
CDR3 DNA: TGTGCCAGCAGCTTAGCGACAGGGAGAAATTCACCCCTCCACTTT

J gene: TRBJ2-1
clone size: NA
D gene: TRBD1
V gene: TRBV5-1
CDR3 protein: CASSLGTGGNEQFF
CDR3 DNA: TGCGCCAGCAGCCTAGGGACAGGGGGGAATGAGCAGTTCTTC

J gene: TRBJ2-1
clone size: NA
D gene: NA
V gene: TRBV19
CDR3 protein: CASSILNEQFF
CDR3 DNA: TGTGCCAGTAGTATTCTGAATGAGCAGTTCTTC

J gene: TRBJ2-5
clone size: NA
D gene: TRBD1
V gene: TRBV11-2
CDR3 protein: CASSYPGTGNVRTHF
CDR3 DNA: TGTGCCAGCAGCTACCCCGGGACAGGGAATGTTCGGACCCACTTC

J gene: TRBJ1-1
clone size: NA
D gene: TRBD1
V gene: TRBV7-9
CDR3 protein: CSSSTDRERWGNTEAFF
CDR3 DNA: TGTTCCAGCAGCACGGACAGGGAGAGGTGGGGGAACACTGAAGCTTTCTTT

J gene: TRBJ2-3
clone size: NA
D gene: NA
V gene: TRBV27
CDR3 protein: CASSLWQGTTDTQYF
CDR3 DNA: TGTGCCAGCAGTTTATGGCAGGGGACCACAGATACGCAGTATTTT

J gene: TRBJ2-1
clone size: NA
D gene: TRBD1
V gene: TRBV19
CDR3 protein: CASSRDRVGLGEQFF
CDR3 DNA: TGTGCCAGTAGTAGGGACAGGGTAGGATTGGGTGAGCAGTTCTTC

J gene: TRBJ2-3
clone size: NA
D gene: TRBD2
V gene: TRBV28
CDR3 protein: CASRSSGGTDTQYF
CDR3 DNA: TGTGCCAGCAGGTCTAGCGGGGGCACAGATACGCAGTATTTT

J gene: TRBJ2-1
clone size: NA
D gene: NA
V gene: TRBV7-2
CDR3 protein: CASSVSPSSYNEQFF
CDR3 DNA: TGTGCCAGCAGCGTGAGTCCGAGCTCCTACAATGAGCAGTTCTTC

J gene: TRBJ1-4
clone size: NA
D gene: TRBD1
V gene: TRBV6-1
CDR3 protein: CASSGGRGLGKLFF
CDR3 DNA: TGTGCCAGCAGTGGGGGAAGGGGGCTTGGAAAACTGTTTTTT

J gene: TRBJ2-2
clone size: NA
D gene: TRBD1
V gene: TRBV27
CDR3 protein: CASRRTGNTGELFF
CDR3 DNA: TGTGCCAGCAGACGGACAGGGAACACCGGGGAGCTGTTTTTT

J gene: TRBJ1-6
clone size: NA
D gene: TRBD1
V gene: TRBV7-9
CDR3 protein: CASSSGQGKSQNSPLHF
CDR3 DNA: TGTGCCAGCAGCTCTGGACAGGGTAAAAGTCAGAATTCACCCCTCCACTTT

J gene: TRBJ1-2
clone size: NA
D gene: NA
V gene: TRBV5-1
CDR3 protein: CASSLAPGLNYGYTF
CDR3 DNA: TGCGCCAGCAGCTTGGCCCCGGGACTAAACTATGGCTACACCTTC

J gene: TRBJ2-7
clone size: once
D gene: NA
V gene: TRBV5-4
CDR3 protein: CASSLVGAAYEQYF
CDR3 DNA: TGTGCCAGCAGCTTGGTAGGAGCAGCCTACGAGCAGTACTTC

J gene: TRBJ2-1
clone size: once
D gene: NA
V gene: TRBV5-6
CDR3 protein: CASSLGDSQGNEQFF
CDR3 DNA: TGTGCCAGCAGCTTGGGGGACTCCCAGGGCAATGAGCAGTTCTTC

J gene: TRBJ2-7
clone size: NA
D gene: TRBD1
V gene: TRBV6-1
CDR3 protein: CASRRTGEGYEQYF
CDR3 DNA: TGTGCCAGCAGGAGGACAGGGGAGGGCTACGAGCAGTACTTC

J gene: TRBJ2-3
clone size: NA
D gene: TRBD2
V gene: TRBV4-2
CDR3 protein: CASSQDRGYRGVDTQYF
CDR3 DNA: TGTGCCAGCAGCCAAGATCGGGGCTACCGGGGGGTGGATACGCAGTATTTT

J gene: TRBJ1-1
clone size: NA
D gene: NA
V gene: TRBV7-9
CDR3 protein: CASSLSGPTEAFF
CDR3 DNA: TGTGCCAGCAGCTTATCGGGTCCGACTGAAGCTTTCTTT

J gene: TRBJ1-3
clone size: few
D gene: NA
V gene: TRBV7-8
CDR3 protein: CASGGRAGNTIYF
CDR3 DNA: TGTGCCAGCGGGGGGAGGGCTGGAAACACCATATATTTT

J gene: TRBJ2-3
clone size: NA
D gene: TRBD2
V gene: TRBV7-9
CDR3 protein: CASSQKARVAGVTDTQYF
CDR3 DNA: TGTGCCAGCAGCCAAAAGGCCCGGGTAGCGGGGGTCACAGATACGCAGTATTTT

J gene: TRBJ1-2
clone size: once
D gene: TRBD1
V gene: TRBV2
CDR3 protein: CASRQGYGYTF
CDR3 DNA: TGTGCCAGTCGACAGGGGTATGGCTACACCTTC

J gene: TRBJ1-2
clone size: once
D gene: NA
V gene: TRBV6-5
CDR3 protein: CASRNEGGYTF
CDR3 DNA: TGTGCCAGCAGGAACGAGGGTGGCTACACCTTC

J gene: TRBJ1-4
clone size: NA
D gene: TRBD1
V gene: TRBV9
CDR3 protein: CASSASGQGDEKLFF
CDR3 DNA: TGTGCCAGCAGCGCGTCGGGACAGGGGGACGAAAAACTGTTTTTT

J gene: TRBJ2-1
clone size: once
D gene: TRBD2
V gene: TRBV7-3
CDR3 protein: CASSHSGGAYGNEQFF
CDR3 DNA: TGTGCCAGCAGCCATAGCGGGGGGGCATATGGGAATGAGCAGTTCTTC

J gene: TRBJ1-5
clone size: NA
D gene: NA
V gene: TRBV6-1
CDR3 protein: CASSEVKGRYSNQPQHF
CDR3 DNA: TGTGCCAGCAGTGAAGTCAAGGGGCGGTATAGCAATCAGCCCCAGCATTTT

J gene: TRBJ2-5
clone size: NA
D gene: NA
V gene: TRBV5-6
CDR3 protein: CASSLAIQETQYF
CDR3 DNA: TGTGCCAGCAGCTTGGCAATCCAAGAGACCCAGTACTTC

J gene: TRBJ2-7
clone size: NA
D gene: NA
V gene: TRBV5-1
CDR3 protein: CASSIGQGGSSYEQYF
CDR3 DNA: TGCGCCAGCAGCATCGGACAGGGAGGGAGCTCCTACGAGCAGTACTTC

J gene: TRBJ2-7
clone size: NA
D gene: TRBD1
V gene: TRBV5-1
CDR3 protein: CASRPSTGATYEQYF
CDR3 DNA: TGCGCCAGCAGGCCCTCGACAGGGGCAACCTACGAGCAGTACTTC

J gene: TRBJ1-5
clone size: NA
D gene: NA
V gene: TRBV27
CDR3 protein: CASSLTGDSVQPQHF
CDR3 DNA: TGTGCCAGCAGTTTGACAGGAGATTCTGTTCAGCCCCAGCATTTT

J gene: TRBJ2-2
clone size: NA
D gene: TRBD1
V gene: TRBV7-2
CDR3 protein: CASSLKGTGGSSGELFF
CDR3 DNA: TGTGCCAGCAGCTTAAAAGGGACAGGGGGCTCGAGTGGGGAGCTGTTTTTT

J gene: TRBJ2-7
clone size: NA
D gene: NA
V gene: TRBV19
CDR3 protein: CASSQRTSREQYF
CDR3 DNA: TGTGCCAGTAGCCAACGGACTTCTCGGGAGCAGTACTTC

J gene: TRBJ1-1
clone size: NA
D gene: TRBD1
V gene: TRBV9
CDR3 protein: CASSPQGRNTEAFF
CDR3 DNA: TGTGCCAGCAGCCCACAGGGGAGGAACACTGAAGCTTTCTTT

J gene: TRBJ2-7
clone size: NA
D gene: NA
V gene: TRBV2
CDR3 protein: CASRAGNYEQYF
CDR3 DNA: TGTGCCAGCAGGGCAGGCAACTACGAGCAGTACTTC

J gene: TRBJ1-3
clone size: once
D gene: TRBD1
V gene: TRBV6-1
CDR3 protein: CASPTGIGSGNTIYF
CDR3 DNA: TGTGCCAGCCCGACAGGGATTGGTTCTGGAAACACCATATATTTT

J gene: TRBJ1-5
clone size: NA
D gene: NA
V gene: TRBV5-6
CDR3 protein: CASSLTGGQPQHF
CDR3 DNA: TGTGCCAGCAGCTTGACAGGCGGACAGCCCCAGCATTTT

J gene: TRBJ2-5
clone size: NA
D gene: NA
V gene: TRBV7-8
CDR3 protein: CASSLLYGRVSGETQYF
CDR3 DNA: TGTGCCAGCAGCTTACTGTACGGCAGGGTTTCGGGAGAGACCCAGTACTTC

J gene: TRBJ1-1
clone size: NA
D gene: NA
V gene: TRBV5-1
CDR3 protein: CASSSRAGTEAFF
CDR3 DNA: TGCGCCAGCAGCAGCAGGGCTGGCACTGAAGCTTTCTTT

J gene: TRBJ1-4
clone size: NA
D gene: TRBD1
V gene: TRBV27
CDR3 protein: CASTHLNTGTGKEKLFF
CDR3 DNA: TGTGCCAGCACTCATCTTAACACCGGGACAGGGAAGGAAAAACTGTTTTTT

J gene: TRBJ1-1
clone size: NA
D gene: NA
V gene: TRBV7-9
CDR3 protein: CASSQTGNTEAFF
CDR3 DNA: TGTGCCAGCAGCCAGACAGGAAACACTGAAGCTTTCTTT

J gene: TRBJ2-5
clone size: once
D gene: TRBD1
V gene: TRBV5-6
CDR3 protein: CASSPGQGDETQYF
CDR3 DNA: TGTGCCAGCAGCCCGGGACAGGGGGATGAGACCCAGTACTTC

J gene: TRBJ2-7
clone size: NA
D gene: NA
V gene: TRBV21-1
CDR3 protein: CASSKGPYEQYF
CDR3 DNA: TGTGCCAGCAGCAAAGGGCCCTACGAGCAGTACTTC

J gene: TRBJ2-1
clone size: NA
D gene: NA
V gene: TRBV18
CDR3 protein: CASSPWVSGGNEQFF
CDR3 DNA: TGTGCCAGCTCACCATGGGTATCCGGGGGCAATGAGCAGTTCTTC

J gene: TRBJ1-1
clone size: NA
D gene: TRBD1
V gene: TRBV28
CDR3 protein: CASRMGQHEAFF
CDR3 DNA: TGTGCCAGCAGAATGGGACAGCATGAAGCTTTCTTT

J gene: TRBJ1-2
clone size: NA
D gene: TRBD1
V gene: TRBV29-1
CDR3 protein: CSVYEGQSNYGYTF
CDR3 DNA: TGCAGCGTCTACGAGGGACAGTCGAACTATGGCTACACCTTC